This entry is about one TCR beta chain. The sample contains more than one DNA sequence encoding this CDR3. Donors were Caucasian adults residing in Nashville, Tennessee, USA. The sample is drawn from a study of shared clonotypes between healthy human individuals. The data were produced by immunoSEQ multiplex PCR, yet TCRdb's version contains in-frame clones alone and is incomplete. The table shows roughly 1.4 million clones, with around 98.5% occurring only once. The sequenced material came from naive CD4+ T cells sorted from blood. Subset described: CD45RA+ positively selected. The TCR originated in a man younger than 45 in good health.

CDR3 DNA sequence: TGTGCCAGCAGCCCTAGCGGGAGACCCTACGAGCAGTACTTC. This gives the protein CASSPSGRPYEQYF. This chain joins TRBV7-9 and TRBJ2-7, with TRBD2 identical over 10 bases. There are 14 residues in the CDR3. Germline V CDR1 and CDR2: SEHNR, FQNEAQ (reference sequence). J gave up 2 bases and V 5 bases, and 3 bases lay outside the gene matches.